This T cell receptor beta chain emerged from a study of patients and donors after allogeneic stem cell transplantation. Per the germline V gene, CDR1 is LNHNV and CDR2 is YYDKDF (reference sequence). This CDR3 region has 16 residues. V shed 0 bases and J shed 2 bases, with 13 bases lying between them. From the RT-PCR reads, TCRdb called clonotypes with MiXCR, one entry per CDR3 protein. The sample contains 9,000 to 10,000 distinct CDR3 sequences, roughly 6.4% of which appear only once. This clonotype was seen a handful of times. The chain combines TRBV15 with TRBJ2-5; D gene ambiguous. Sequenced input: blood, either unsorted or a sorted T cell fraction (not recorded which). The TCR was taken from a human donor who was either an allogeneic HSCT recipient or a stem cell or donor lymphocyte infusion donor (not recorded which). It is not recorded whose cells these are; they may come from a transplant donor. Here the CDR3 DNA reads TGTGCCACCAGCAGAGATTGGGCTTCCCTGCAAGAGACCCAGTACTTC. It encodes CATSRDWASLQETQYF.